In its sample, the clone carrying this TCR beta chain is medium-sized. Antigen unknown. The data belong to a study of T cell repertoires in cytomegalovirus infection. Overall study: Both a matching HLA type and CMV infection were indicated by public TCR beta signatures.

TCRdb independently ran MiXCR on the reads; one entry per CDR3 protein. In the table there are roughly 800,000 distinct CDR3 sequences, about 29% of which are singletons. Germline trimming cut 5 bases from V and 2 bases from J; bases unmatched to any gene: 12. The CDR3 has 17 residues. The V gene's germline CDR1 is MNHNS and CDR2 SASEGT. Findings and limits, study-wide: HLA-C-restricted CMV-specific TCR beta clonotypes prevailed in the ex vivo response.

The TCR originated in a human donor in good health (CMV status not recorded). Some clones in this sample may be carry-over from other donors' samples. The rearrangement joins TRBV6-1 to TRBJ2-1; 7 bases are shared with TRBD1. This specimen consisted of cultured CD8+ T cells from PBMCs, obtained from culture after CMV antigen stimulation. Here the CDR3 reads CASSFILPDRAYNEQFF. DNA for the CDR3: TGTGCCAGCAGTTTCATCCTCCCTGACAGGGCCTACAATGAGCAGTTCTTC.